Listed here is a single TCR beta chain. Its antigen is unknown. The use of a sample-barcoded 5' primer and a J-beta primer mix characterized a second PCR of about 6 to 11 cycles. Template switching added a 12-random-nucleotide identifier to every cDNA molecule. Via MiXCR, TCRdb re-called the 5' RACE reads, giving one row per CDR3 protein. The sample includes 1 million to 1.2 million distinct CDR3 sequences, 35% to 45% of them seen just once. The data belong to a study of blood T cells in healthy people across ages. The CDR3 spans 12 residues. Germline V lookup: CDR1 DFQATT, CDR2 SNEGSKA (reference sequence). The V and J ends lost 1 base and 5 bases respectively, with 9 bases between them. Regarding the study as a whole: Roughly linearly, TCR beta diversity per million T cells fell as age increased. In these data, TCR beta diversity tracked strongly with naive T cell percentage.

The chain combines TRBV20-1 with TRBJ2-7, with a possible D match to TRBD2 (5 bases). Sequencing was performed on blood. The clonotype originates from a man between 18 and 29 years old in good health. The CDR3 sequence: CSARGTGNEQYF. The CDR3 DNA reads as TGCAGTGCTAGAGGCACCGGGAACGAGCAGTACTTC.